Listed below are T cell receptor beta chains from one sample, sequenced in a study of blood T cell repertoires in COVID-19. TCRdb's copy holds only in-frame clones and misses some; the assay was immunoSEQ multiplex PCR. The table has 250,000 or so clones, 85% to 90% seen once. Sequencing input: peripheral blood. The receptors were gathered from a man younger than 45 with COVID-19, enrolled during active disease. Both conserved end residues are part of each CDR3. A D gene is named only where the DNA matches it firmly. Clone size is stated in some rows and not others, as once, few, many or a class when expanded.

size | D | J | V | DNA | CDR3
NA | NA | TRBJ1-2 | TRBV28 | TGTGCCAGCACCCCGGGGACAAGTTTTAACTATGGCGGTATCGACACCTTC | CASTPGTSFNYGGIDTF
NA | TRBD1 | TRBJ1-5 | TRBV7-9 | TGTGCCAGCAGCCCTCCGGGACAGGGTCGTCAGCCCCAGCATTTT | CASSPPGQGRQPQHF
NA | NA | TRBJ2-7 | TRBV5-4 | TGTGCCAGCAGCTTGTCAGGTCCCGTTCTCGACGAGCAGTACTTC | CASSLSGPVLDEQYF
NA | NA | TRBJ1-5 | TRBV28 | TGTGCCAGCAGTTTATCCCAGGTTTATAGCAATCAGCCCCAGCATTTT | CASSLSQVYSNQPQHF
NA | NA | TRBJ1-5 | TRBV6-5 | TGTGCCAGCAGTTACTCGTTGTTAAGCAATCAGCCCCAGCATTTT | CASSYSLLSNQPQHF
NA | NA | TRBJ2-3 | TRBV9 | TGTGCCAGCAGCGTAGGCGGAGCTGGCCCTCGGCGTACAGATACGCAGTATTTT | CASSVGGAGPRRTDTQYF
NA | TRBD2 | TRBJ2-7 | TRBV7-8 | TGTGCCAGCAGCTCTAGCGGCTACGAGCAGTACTTC | CASSSSGYEQYF
NA | TRBD1 | TRBJ1-2 | TRBV7-2 | TGTGCCAGCAGTCTACAGGGGGCGATTAACTATGGCTACACCTTC | CASSLQGAINYGYTF
NA | NA | TRBJ2-2 | TRBV19 | TGTGCCAGTAGCCCGGGACACCTCGGGGAGCTGTTTTTT | CASSPGHLGELFF
once | TRBD2 | TRBJ2-7 | TRBV6-6 | TGTGCCAGCAGCAACCCCGGGAGGGGATACGAGCAGTACTTC | CASSNPGRGYEQYF
NA | NA | TRBJ1-5 | TRBV2 | TGTGCCAGCAGTGAAAGGGGGTTTCAGCCCCAGCATTTT | CASSERGFQPQHF
NA | TRBD2 | TRBJ2-1 | TRBV7-3 | TGTGCCAGCAGCCTTATTCCGGGACTAGAAACGAATGAGCAGTTCTTC | CASSLIPGLETNEQFF
NA | TRBD1 | TRBJ2-2 | TRBV5-1 | TGCGCCAGCAGCTTTAATTCACAGGGGACGTCCGGGGAGCTGTTTTTT | CASSFNSQGTSGELFF
NA | NA | TRBJ1-4 | TRBV11-2 | TGTGCCAGCAGCCCCAACAGGGTTAATGAAAAACTGTTTTTT | CASSPNRVNEKLFF
NA | TRBD1 | TRBJ2-1 | TRBV5-4 | TGTGCCAGCAGCTCTCGGACAGGGTTCAACAATGAGCAGTTCTTC | CASSSRTGFNNEQFF
NA | NA | TRBJ1-1 | TRBV4-3 | TGCGCCAGCAGCCAAGGAGGAGCCTTGAACACTGAAGCTTTCTTT | CASSQGGALNTEAFF
NA | TRBD1 | TRBJ1-1 | TRBV7-2 | TGTGCCAGCAGATTACAGGGGCCCGAAGGAGCTTTCTTT | CASRLQGPEGAFF
once | TRBD2 | TRBJ2-7 | TRBV2 | TGTGCCAGCAGTGAGTATAGCGGGAGGAGCTACGAGCAGTACTTC | CASSEYSGRSYEQYF
NA | TRBD1 | TRBJ1-6 | TRBV27 | TGTGCCAGCAGTTTAGGCGCAGGGGGCTATTCACCCCTCCACTTT | CASSLGAGGYSPLHF
NA | NA | TRBJ1-1 | TRBV6-5 | TGTGCCTCCCGCACCAAGGGGGGGAGCACTGAAGCTTTCTTT | CASRTKGGSTEAFF
NA | NA | TRBJ1-4 | TRBV28 | TGTGCCAGCAGTACCCTACAGGCAACTAATGAAAAACTGTTTTTT | CASSTLQATNEKLFF
NA | TRBD1 | TRBJ2-2 | TRBV24-1 | TGTGCCACCAGTGAACCCGGAGCCGGGACAGCGAACACCGGGGAGCTGTTTTTT | CATSEPGAGTANTGELFF
NA | NA | TRBJ1-3 | TRBV5-6 | TGTGCCAGCAGCCGTCAGGGGCTTTCTCTCTTTGGAAACACCATATATTTT | CASSRQGLSLFGNTIYF
NA | NA | TRBJ2-7 | TRBV6-5 | TGTGCCAGCAGTTACTCGGTAGTCTCAAGCGAGCAGTACTTC | CASSYSVVSSEQYF
NA | NA | TRBJ1-2 | TRBV2 | TGTGCCAGCAGGTTACAGGGAGCCGGCTACACCTTC | CASRLQGAGYTF
once | TRBD2 | TRBJ2-5 | TRBV7-9 | TGTGCCAGCAGCTTAGTAGGTCTAGCGGGGATGGGAGAGACCCAGTACTTC | CASSLVGLAGMGETQYF